The source of this TCR beta chain is a study of blood T cell repertoires in COVID-19. Study overall: Specimens from acute and convalescent COVID-19 originated in the United States, Italy and Spain. Sample material is recorded as cDNA or gDNA derived from T cells, B-cell-depleted T cells, or PBMCs.

Deletions cut 2 bases from V and 15 bases from J, with 8 bases between. This CDR3 is built from 11 residues. Germline CDR1 reads MDHEN; CDR2 reads SYDVKM. As processed by the authors: Amplifying reference gene primers gave estimates of nucleated cell counts. Using immunoSEQ multiplex PCR, the repertoire was profiled, and TCRdb retains in-frame clones only, with some absent. The D gene and trimming were derived from the DNA, and the V and J assignments and clone size from that table. The sample has 300,000 to 450,000 clones, around 87% seen once; the top ten hold 2.3%. Source material: peripheral blood. V gene TRBV28 combines with J gene TRBJ1-6, with D unresolved. This TCR was sampled from a woman aged 60-70 years with COVID-19, enrolled during active disease. The CDR3: CASSLGENLHF. The DNA of the CDR3 is TGTGCCAGCAGTTTAGGTGAGAACCTCCACTTT.